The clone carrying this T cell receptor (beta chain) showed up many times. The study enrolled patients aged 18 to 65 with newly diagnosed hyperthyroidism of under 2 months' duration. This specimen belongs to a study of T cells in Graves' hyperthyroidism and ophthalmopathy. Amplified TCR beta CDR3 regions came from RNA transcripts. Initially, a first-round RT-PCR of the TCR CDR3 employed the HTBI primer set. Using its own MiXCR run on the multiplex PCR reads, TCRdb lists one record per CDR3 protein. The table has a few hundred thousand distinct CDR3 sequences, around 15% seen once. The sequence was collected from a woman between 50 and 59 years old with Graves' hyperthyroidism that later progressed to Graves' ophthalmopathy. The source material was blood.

CDR3 nucleotides: TGTGCCAGCAGTCCTACAGGGACTAAAAACTCGGGCACTGAAGCTTTCTTT. This sequence encodes CASSPTGTKNSGTEAFF. The chain couples TRBV2 to TRBJ1-1; tentative D call: TRBD1 (6 bases). The ends were cut back, 5 bases at V and 4 bases at J, with 23 bases in the middle. CDR3 length: 17 amino acids. CDR1 SNHLY and CDR2 FYNNEI come from the germline V gene.